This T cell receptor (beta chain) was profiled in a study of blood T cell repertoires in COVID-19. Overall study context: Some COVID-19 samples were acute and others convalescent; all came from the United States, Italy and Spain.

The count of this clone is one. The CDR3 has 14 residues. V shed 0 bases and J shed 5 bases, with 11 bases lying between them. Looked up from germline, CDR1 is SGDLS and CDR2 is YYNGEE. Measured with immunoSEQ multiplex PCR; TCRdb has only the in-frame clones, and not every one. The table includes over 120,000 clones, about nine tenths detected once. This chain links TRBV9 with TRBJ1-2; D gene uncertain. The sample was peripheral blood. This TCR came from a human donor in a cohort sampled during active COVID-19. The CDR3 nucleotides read TGTGCCAGCAGCGTAGGGGGAGCCTCTTATGGCTACACCTTC. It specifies CASSVGGASYGYTF.